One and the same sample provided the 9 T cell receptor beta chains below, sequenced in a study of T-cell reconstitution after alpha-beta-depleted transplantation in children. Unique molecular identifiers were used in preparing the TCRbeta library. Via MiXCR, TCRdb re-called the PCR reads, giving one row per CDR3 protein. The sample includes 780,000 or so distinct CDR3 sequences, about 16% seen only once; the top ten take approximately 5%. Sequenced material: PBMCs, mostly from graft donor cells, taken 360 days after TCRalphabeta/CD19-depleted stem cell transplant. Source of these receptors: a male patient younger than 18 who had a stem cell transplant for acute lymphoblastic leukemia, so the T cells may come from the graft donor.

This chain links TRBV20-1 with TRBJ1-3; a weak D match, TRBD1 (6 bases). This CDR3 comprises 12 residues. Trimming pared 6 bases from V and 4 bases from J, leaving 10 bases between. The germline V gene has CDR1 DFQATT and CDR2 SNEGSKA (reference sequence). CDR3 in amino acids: CSAQGPGNTIYF. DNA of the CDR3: TGCAGTGCACAGGGACCAGGAAACACCATATATTTT.

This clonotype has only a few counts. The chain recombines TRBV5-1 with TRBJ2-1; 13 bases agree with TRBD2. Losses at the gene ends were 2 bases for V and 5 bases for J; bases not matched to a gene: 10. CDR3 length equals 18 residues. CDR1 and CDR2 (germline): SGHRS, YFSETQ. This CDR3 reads CASSFTSGRDFRNNEQFF. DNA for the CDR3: TGCGCCAGCAGCTTTACTAGCGGGAGGGACTTCCGGAACAATGAGCAGTTCTTC.

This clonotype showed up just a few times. The CDR3 DNA reads as TGTGCCAGCAGCTTAGCGGTGCGACACCTTAACTATGGCTACACCTTC. As protein: CASSLAVRHLNYGYTF. J is TRBJ1-2 and V is TRBV7-8; D is unclear. The CDR3 totals 16 residues. Germline V lookup: CDR1 SGHVS, CDR2 FQNEAQ. Between the trimmed V and J ends, which lost 0 bases and 1 base, there was a span of 12 bases.

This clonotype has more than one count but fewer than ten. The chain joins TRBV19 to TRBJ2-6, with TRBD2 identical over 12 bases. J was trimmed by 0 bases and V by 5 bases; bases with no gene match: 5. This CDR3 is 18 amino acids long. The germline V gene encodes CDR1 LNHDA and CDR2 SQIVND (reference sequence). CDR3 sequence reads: CASSPRTSGTSGANVLTF. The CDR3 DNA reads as TGTGCCAGTAGTCCTCGGACTAGCGGGACCTCTGGGGCCAACGTCCTGACTTTC.

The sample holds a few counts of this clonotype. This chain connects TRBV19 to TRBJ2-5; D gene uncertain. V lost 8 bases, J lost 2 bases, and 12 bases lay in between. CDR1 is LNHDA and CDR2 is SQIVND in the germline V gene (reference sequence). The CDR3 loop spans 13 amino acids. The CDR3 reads CASRSRLQETQYF. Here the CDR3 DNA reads TGTGCCAGTCGTTCCCGATTACAAGAGACCCAGTACTTC. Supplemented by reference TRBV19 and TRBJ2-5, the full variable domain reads DGGITQSPKYLFRKEGQNVTLSCEQNLNHDAMYWYRQDPGQGLRLIYYSQIVNDFQKGDIAEGYSVSREKKESFPLTVTSAQKNPTAFYLCASRSRLQETQYFGPGTRLLVL.

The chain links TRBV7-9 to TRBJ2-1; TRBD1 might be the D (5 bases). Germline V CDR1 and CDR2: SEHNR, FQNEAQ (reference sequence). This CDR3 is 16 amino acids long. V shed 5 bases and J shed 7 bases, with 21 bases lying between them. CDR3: CASSTGQGLRRNEQFF. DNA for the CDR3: TGTGCCAGCAGCACCGGGCAGGGTTTGAGAAGGAATGAGCAGTTCTTC. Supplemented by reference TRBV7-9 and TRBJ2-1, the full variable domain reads DTGVSQNPRHKITKRGQNVTFRCDPISEHNRLYWYRQTLGQGPEFLTYFQNEAQLEKSRLLSDRFSAERPKGSFSTLEIQRTEQGDSAMYLCASSTGQGLRRNEQFFGPGTRLTVL.

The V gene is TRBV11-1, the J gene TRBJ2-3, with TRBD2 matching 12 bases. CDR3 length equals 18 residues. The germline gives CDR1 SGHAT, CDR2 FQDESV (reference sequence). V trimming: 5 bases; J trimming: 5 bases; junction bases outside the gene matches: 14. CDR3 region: CASSPRGLAGPQGDTQYF. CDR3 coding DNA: TGTGCCAGCAGCCCAAGGGGACTAGCGGGCCCTCAGGGAGATACGCAGTATTTT.

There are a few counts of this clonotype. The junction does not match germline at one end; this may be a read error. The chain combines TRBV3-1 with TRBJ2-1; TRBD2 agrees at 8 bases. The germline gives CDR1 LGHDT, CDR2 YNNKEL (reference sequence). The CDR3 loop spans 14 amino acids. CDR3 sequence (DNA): TGTGCCAGCAGCCAAGGGGTAGCGGGACGACCTCGTGTCTTC. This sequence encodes CASSQGVAGRPRVF.

For the CDR3, the DNA is TGCAGTGCTAGACGCCAGGGCGGGAGGTACACCGGGGAGCTGTTTTTT. Translating gives CSARRQGGRYTGELFF. The chain uses TRBV20-1 and TRBJ2-2; 8 bases fit TRBD2. The V segment lost 2 bases and the J segment 3 bases; nucleotides outside the gene matches: 8. Germline V gene data show CDR1 as DFQATT and CDR2 as SNEGSKA (reference sequence). The CDR3 covers 16 residues.